The 30 T cell receptor beta chains given below trace back to one sample, sequenced in a study of T cell responses to AZD1222 COVID-19 vaccine. Profiling relied on immunoSEQ multiplex PCR, and the TCRdb table lists in-frame clones only, not all of them. The sample consists of roughly 96,000 clones, roughly 90% of them appearing once. The starting material was peripheral blood, obtained 28 days after the second AZD1222 dose. Receptor source: an adult who received the AZD1222 COVID-19 vaccine.

The CDR3 DNA reads as TGCGCCAGCAGCCATCCCGTGGGGACGGTGGTAAATTCACCCCTCCACTTT. As protein: CASSHPVGTVVNSPLHF. V and J are TRBV4-1 and TRBJ1-6; D might be TRBD1 (5 bases). From germline, CDR1 is MGHRA and CDR2 YSYEKL. This CDR3 has 17 residues. With 3 bases removed from V and 7 bases from J, the gap between germline ends came to 19 bases.

The J gene is TRBJ2-2, the V gene TRBV29-1; D is perhaps TRBD2 (5 bases). Per the germline V gene, CDR1 is SQVTM and CDR2 is ANQGSEA. The CDR3 loop spans 15 amino acids. V dropped 5 bases and J dropped 4 bases, with 17 bases sitting between them. CDR3 coding DNA: TGCAGCGTTAGAGGGTTGTATTCGAGCACCGGGGAGCTGTTTTTT. Its translation is CSVRGLYSSTGELFF.

The chain links TRBV5-1 to TRBJ2-1; 16 bases map to TRBD2. Germline loops: CDR1 SGHRS, CDR2 YFSETQ. V gave up 4 bases and J gave up 8 bases; unmatched junction bases: 3. CDR3 length equals 15 residues. This chain's CDR3 is CASSTGLAGGDEQFF. As DNA, the CDR3 is TGCGCCAGCAGCACGGGACTAGCGGGAGGGGATGAGCAGTTCTTC. The variable domain in full, with the rest retrieved from reference TRBV5-1 and TRBJ2-1, is KAGVTQTPRYLIKTRGQQVTLSCSPISGHRSVSWYQQTPGQGLQFLFEYFSETQRNKGNFPGRFSGRQFSNSRSEMNVSTLELGDSALYLCASSTGLAGGDEQFFGPGTRLTVL.

V is TRBV11-2 and J is TRBJ2-3; 13 bases match TRBD2. With 5 bases clipped from V and 1 base from J, the junction kept 12 bases outside the gene matches. Germline CDR1 is SGHAT and CDR2 is FQNNGV. The CDR3 is 19 amino acids. CDR3: CASSPRTGTSGKGTDTQYF. The CDR3 DNA sequence: TGTGCCAGCAGCCCCCGCACCGGGACTAGCGGGAAGGGCACAGATACGCAGTATTTT.

The chain links TRBV18 to TRBJ2-5, with unresolved D. Germline CDR1 reads KGHSH; CDR2 reads LQKENI. CDR3 length equals 15 residues. V was cut by 3 bases and J by 1 base, with 12 bases left in between. The CDR3 is CASSPDGRSQETQYF. The CDR3 DNA sequence: TGTGCCAGCTCACCTGACGGACGGAGCCAAGAGACCCAGTACTTC.

The chain recombines TRBV30 with TRBJ1-5, with 7 bases fitting TRBD1. From germline, CDR1 is GTSNPN and CDR2 SVGIG (reference sequence). V lost 0 bases and J lost 10; bases outside the gene matches: 0. The CDR3 is 11 residues long. The CDR3 bases are TGTGCCTGGAGTGTAGGGGGCCCCCAGCATTTT. This translates into CAWSVGGPQHF.

This clone was recorded once. This chain connects TRBV6-6 to TRBJ1-1, with no clear D. Germline CDR1 and CDR2: MNHNY and SVGAGI (reference sequence). V lost 6 bases, J lost 3 bases, and 5 bases lay in between. The CDR3 loop spans 11 amino acids. The CDR3 sequence: CASSLDTEAFF. CDR3 in DNA: TGTGCCAGCAGCCTGGACACTGAAGCTTTCTTT.

This chain uses TRBV27 with TRBJ2-3, with 9 nucleotides matching TRBD2. Unmatched junction bases numbered 11, after V lost 7 bases and J lost 0 bases. CDR1 and CDR2 (germline): MNHEY, SMNVEV (reference sequence). The CDR3 is 17 residues long. CDR3 protein: CASNLIAGGPSTDTQYF. The CDR3 bases are TGTGCCAGCAACCTGATCGCGGGGGGGCCTAGCACAGATACGCAGTATTTT.

This chain joins TRBV7-9 and TRBJ1-1; 9 bases align to TRBD1. Germline values: CDR1 SEHNR, CDR2 FQNEAQ (reference sequence). The J segment lost 11 bases and the V segment lost 6 bases, leaving 13 bases of the junction unmatched. This CDR3 is built from 14 residues. In DNA form, the CDR3 reads TGTGCCAGCAGTCAACAGGGGGCGCGAATAGAGGCTTTCTTT. Its translation is CASSQQGARIEAFF. Full variable domain (outside the CDR3, taken from reference TRBV7-9 and TRBJ1-1): DTGVSQNPRHKITKRGQNVTFRCDPISEHNRLYWYRQTLGQGPEFLTYFQNEAQLEKSRLLSDRFSAERPKGSFSTLEIQRTEQGDSAMYLCASSQQGARIEAFFGQGTRLTVV.

The chain uses TRBV3-1 (or the pseudogene TRBV3-2) and TRBJ2-1, with D perhaps TRBD1 (5 bases). The V gene lost 0 bases and the J gene lost 4 bases, with 19 bases spanning the gap. The CDR3 length is 18 residues. Germline-derived CDR1 and CDR2 are LGHDT and YNNKEL (reference sequence). CDR3 nucleotide sequence: TGTGCCAGCAGCCAAGAGTTTACAGGCGCAGCACCATACAATGAGCAGTTCTTC. Residues: CASSQEFTGAAPYNEQFF.

CDR3 sequence: CASSIGQAASGNTIYF. The CDR3 DNA is TGTGCCAGCAGCATTGGACAGGCCGCCTCTGGAAACACCATATATTTT. V and J are TRBV11-2 and TRBJ1-3; 7 bases line up with TRBD1. The CDR3 consists of 16 residues. The germline V gene encodes CDR1 SGHAT and CDR2 FQNNGV. V lost 5 bases, J lost 0 bases, and 7 bases stayed unmatched.

The chain carries TRBV7-3 and TRBJ1-1, with 7 bases matching TRBD1. Germline V gives CDR1 SGHTA, CDR2 FQGTGA. The CDR3 is 13 residues long. V dropped 4 bases and J dropped 5; count of bases not matched to a gene: 4. In DNA, the CDR3 is TGTGCCAGCAGCTCCGGGACAGAGACTGAAGCTTTCTTT. As protein: CASSSGTETEAFF.

This chain links TRBV5-1 with TRBJ1-2; no definite D call. Germline CDR1 and CDR2: SGHRS and YFSETQ. The CDR3 is made up of 13 amino acids. Between the trimmed V and J ends, which lost 0 bases and 7 bases, there was a span of 10 bases. The CDR3 protein is CASSLGAVGGYTF. CDR3 nucleotide sequence: TGCGCCAGCAGCTTGGGAGCAGTCGGTGGCTACACCTTC. Combining the CDR3 with reference TRBV5-1 and TRBJ1-2 gives the whole variable domain KAGVTQTPRYLIKTRGQQVTLSCSPISGHRSVSWYQQTPGQGLQFLFEYFSETQRNKGNFPGRFSGRQFSNSRSEMNVSTLELGDSALYLCASSLGAVGGYTFGSGTRLTVV.

The chain carries TRBV7-8 and TRBJ2-2, with 8 bases lining up with TRBD1. There are 15 residues in the CDR3. Unmatched junction bases numbered 5, after V lost 0 bases and J lost 8 bases. Germline lookup yields CDR1 SGHVS and CDR2 FQNEAQ. The CDR3 loop is CASSLALTGEGELFF. CDR3 sequence (DNA): TGTGCCAGCAGCTTAGCGTTGACAGGGGAAGGGGAGCTGTTTTTT.

This chain uses TRBV4-3 with TRBJ1-2; 12 nucleotides match TRBD1. Germline-derived CDR1 and CDR2 are LGHNA and YSLEER. The CDR3 covers 16 residues. Trimming at V came to 3 bases and at J to 6 bases, leaving 8 bases not matched to a gene. CDR3 sequence: CASSQEPGQGANGYTF. The CDR3 DNA reads as TGCGCCAGCAGCCAGGAACCGGGACAGGGGGCGAATGGCTACACCTTC.

The genes are TRBV7-2 and TRBJ1-3; D remains unclear. Trimming removed 3 bases at V and 0 bases at J, with 6 bases between. There are 14 residues in the CDR3. Germline V gene data show CDR1 as SGHTA and CDR2 as FQGNSA. CDR3 nucleotides: TGTGCCAGCAGCTTTACGGGCTCTGGAAACACCATATATTTT. It is translated as CASSFTGSGNTIYF.

The chain joins TRBV19 to TRBJ1-1; TRBD1 agrees at 9 bases. Per germline, CDR1 LNHDA and CDR2 SQIVND (reference sequence). J lost 3 bases, V lost 4 bases, and 12 bases had no gene match. The CDR3 consists of 17 residues. The CDR3 nucleotides read TGTGCCAGTAGTAACCTGGACAGGGGTACTTTCGACACTGAAGCTTTCTTT. This sequence encodes CASSNLDRGTFDTEAFF.

This chain uses TRBV28 with TRBJ2-1, with D possibly being TRBD1 (6 bases). The CDR3 runs 17 residues. Germline assignment: CDR1 MDHEN and CDR2 SYDVKM. Trimming removed 2 bases from V and 8 bases from J, with 22 bases in between. The CDR3 protein is CASSLGQVGSYRDEQFF. The CDR3 DNA sequence: TGTGCCAGCAGTTTAGGGCAGGTTGGGTCATACAGGGATGAGCAGTTCTTC.

This clone appeared a single time. This chain joins TRBV29-1 and TRBJ1-3; 7 bases fit TRBD1. V was pared by 6 bases and J by 4 bases, with 9 bases of the junction left unmatched. There are 14 residues in the CDR3. Per germline, CDR1 SQVTM and CDR2 ANQGSEA. As DNA, the CDR3 is TGCAGCGTGGCCGTGGGACAGATGGGAAACACCATATATTTT. Its protein is CSVAVGQMGNTIYF. Combining the CDR3 with reference TRBV29-1 and TRBJ1-3 gives the whole variable domain SAVISQKPSRDICQRGTSLTIQCQVDSQVTMMFWYRQQPGQSLTLIATANQGSEATYESGFVIDKFPISRPNLTFSTLTVSNMSPEDSSIYLCSVAVGQMGNTIYFGEGSWLTVV.

V usage is TRBV20-1 and J usage is TRBJ2-1; perhaps TRBD1 as D (6 bases). Germline V CDR1 and CDR2: DFQATT, SNEGSKA (reference sequence). CDR3 length: 9 amino acids. The DNA for the CDR3 is TGCAGGACCAGGGGTGAGCAGTTCTTC. Translated, it gives CRTRGEQFF.

The rearrangement joins TRBV7-2 to TRBJ1-5; D might be TRBD1 (5 bases). The CDR3 runs to 15 residues. The V and J ends lost 5 bases and 0 bases respectively, with 11 bases between them. Germline CDR1 SGHTA, CDR2 FQGNSA. The CDR3 nucleotides read TGTGCCAGCAGCGCAGGGCCATATAGCAATCAGCCCCAGCATTTT. Residues: CASSAGPYSNQPQHF.

The CDR3 DNA sequence: TGTGCCAGCAGCCTGGCCACAGGGGATAATTCACCCCTCCACTTT. Encoded protein: CASSLATGDNSPLHF. The chain employs TRBV27 and TRBJ1-6, with 7 bases lining up with TRBD1. Germline trimming cut 6 bases from V and 5 bases from J; bases unmatched to any gene: 7. The CDR3 contains 15 residues. Per the germline V gene, CDR1 is MNHEY and CDR2 is SMNVEV (reference sequence).

This chain connects TRBV7-9 to TRBJ1-4; unclear D gene. The CDR3 is made up of 13 amino acids. Germline V gene data show CDR1 as SEHNR and CDR2 as FQNEAQ (reference sequence). V lost 2 bases and J 5 bases, leaving 6 bases between the germline ends. CDR3 residues: CASSLKGNEKLFF. Here the CDR3 DNA reads TGTGCCAGCAGCTTAAAAGGGAATGAAAAACTGTTTTTT.

As concerns this clone: Other DNA sequences in the sample encode the same CDR3. This sequence joins TRBV29-1 and TRBJ2-1; 9 bases fit TRBD1. This CDR3 is 15 amino acids long. CDR1 is SQVTM and CDR2 is ANQGSEA in the germline V gene. The V segment lost 5 bases and the J segment 5 bases; nucleotides outside the gene matches: 10. The CDR3 DNA reads TGCAGCGTTTGGTCTACCGGGACAGGGAACAATGAGCAGTTCTTC. This encodes CSVWSTGTGNNEQFF.

V usage is TRBV27 and J usage is TRBJ2-3; no firm D call. Germline V gives CDR1 MNHEY, CDR2 SMNVEV (reference sequence). Trimming stripped 5 bases from V and 0 bases from J, with 6 bases between. The CDR3 consists of 13 residues. In DNA form, the CDR3 reads TGTGCCAGCAGTGTCCCAAGCACAGATACGCAGTATTTT. This encodes CASSVPSTDTQYF.

The rearrangement links TRBV14 to TRBJ2-1; D may be TRBD2 (5 bases). CDR3 length: 13 amino acids. The V gene lost 4 bases and the J gene lost 8 bases, with 12 bases spanning the gap. From germline, CDR1 is SGHDN and CDR2 FVKESK. The CDR3 sequence is CASSPDYGDEQFF. The CDR3 DNA is TGTGCCAGCAGCCCAGACTACGGGGATGAGCAGTTCTTC. Drawing the rest from reference TRBV14 and TRBJ2-1, the complete variable domain is EAGVTQFPSHSVIEKGQTVTLRCDPISGHDNLYWYRRVMGKEIKFLLHFVKESKQDESGMPNNRFLAERTGGTYSTLKVQPAELEDSGVYFCASSPDYGDEQFFGPGTRLTVL.

This sequence joins TRBV19 and TRBJ1-5; D gene uncertain. From germline, CDR1 is LNHDA and CDR2 SQIVND (reference sequence). CDR3 length equals 14 residues. V lost 0 bases to trimming and J lost 3 bases, with 6 bases between them. CDR3 sequence reads: CASSIDTTNQPQHF. For the CDR3, the DNA is TGTGCCAGTAGTATAGACACTACCAATCAGCCCCAGCATTTT. The whole variable domain, remainder taken from reference TRBV19 and TRBJ1-5, is DGGITQSPKYLFRKEGQNVTLSCEQNLNHDAMYWYRQDPGQGLRLIYYSQIVNDFQKGDIAEGYSVSREKKESFPLTVTSAQKNPTAFYLCASSIDTTNQPQHFGDGTRLSIL.

This sequence joins TRBV6-1 and TRBJ1-5; D may be TRBD1 (5 bases). Trimming left V 3 bases short and J 7 bases short, with 13 bases between. The CDR3 spans 14 residues. The germline V gene encodes CDR1 MNHNS and CDR2 SASEGT. As DNA, the CDR3 is TGTGCCAGCAGTGAGAGGAGGGGAGAACAGCCCCAGCATTTT. Amino acids: CASSERRGEQPQHF.

The chain recombines TRBV28 with TRBJ1-2, with 7 bases lining up with TRBD1. V dropped 2 bases and J dropped 2; count of bases not matched to a gene: 5. The CDR3 is 15 residues long. Germline CDR1 MDHEN, CDR2 SYDVKM. CDR3 DNA: TGTGCCAGCAGTTTAGGGGACAGCCGAAACTATGGCTACACCTTC. This codes for CASSLGDSRNYGYTF.

The chain employs TRBV10-1 and TRBJ2-7; the D call may be TRBD1 or TRBD2 (6 bases each). This CDR3 region has 15 residues. The ends were cut back, 6 bases at V and 0 bases at J, with 15 bases in the middle. The germline gives CDR1 WNHNN, CDR2 SYGVQD (reference sequence). This CDR3 is CASRVWGAGSYEQYF. For the CDR3, the DNA is TGCGCCAGCAGGGTCTGGGGGGCGGGCTCCTACGAGCAGTACTTC.